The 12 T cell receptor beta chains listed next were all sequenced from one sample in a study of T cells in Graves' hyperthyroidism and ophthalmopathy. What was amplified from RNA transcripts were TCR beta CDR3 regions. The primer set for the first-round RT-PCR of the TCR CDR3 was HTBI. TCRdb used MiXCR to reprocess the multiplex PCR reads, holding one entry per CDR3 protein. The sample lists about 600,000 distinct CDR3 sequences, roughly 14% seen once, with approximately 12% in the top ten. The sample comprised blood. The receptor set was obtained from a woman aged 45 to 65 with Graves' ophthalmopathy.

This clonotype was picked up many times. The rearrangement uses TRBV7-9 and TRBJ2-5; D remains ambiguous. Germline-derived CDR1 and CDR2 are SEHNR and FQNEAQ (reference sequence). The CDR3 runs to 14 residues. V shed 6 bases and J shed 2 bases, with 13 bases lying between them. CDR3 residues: CASRGEDWQETQYF. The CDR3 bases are TGTGCCAGCAGGGGCGAAGATTGGCAAGAGACCCAGTACTTC.

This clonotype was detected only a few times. The CDR3, as DNA: TGTGCCAGCAGCTTTGCCAGCCTCTCCTACGAGCAGTACTTC. Its protein is CASSFASLSYEQYF. The rearrangement links TRBV7-9 to TRBJ2-7; D gene uncertain. This CDR3 has 14 amino acids. Germline CDR1 and CDR2: SEHNR and FQNEAQ (reference sequence). V gave up 3 bases and J gave up 0 bases, with 9 bases separating them.

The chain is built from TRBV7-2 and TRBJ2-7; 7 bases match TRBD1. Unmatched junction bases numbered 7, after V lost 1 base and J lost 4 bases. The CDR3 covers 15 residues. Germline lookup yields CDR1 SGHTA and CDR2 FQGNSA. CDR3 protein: CASSLGGRGWYEQYF. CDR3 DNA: TGTGCCAGCAGCTTAGGTGGCAGGGGGTGGTACGAGCAGTACTTC. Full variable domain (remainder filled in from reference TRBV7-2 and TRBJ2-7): GAGVSQSPSNKVTEKGKDVELRCDPISGHTALYWYRQSLGQGLEFLIYFQGNSAPDKSGLPSDRFSAERTGGSVSTLTIQRTQQEDSAVYLCASSLGGRGWYEQYFGPGTRLTVT.

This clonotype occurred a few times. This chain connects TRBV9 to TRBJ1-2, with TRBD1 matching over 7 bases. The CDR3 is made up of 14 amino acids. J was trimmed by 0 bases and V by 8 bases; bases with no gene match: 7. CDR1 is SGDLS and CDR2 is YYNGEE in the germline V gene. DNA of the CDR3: TGTGCCAGTCGCCCAGGGGGAGCTAACTATGGCTACACCTTC. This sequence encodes CASRPGGANYGYTF.

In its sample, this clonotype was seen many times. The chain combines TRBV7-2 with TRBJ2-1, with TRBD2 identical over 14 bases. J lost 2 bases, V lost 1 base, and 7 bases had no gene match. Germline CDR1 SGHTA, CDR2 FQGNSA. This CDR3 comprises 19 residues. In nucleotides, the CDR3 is TGTGCCAGCAGCTTAGTAGCCGGACTAGCGGGAGGCACCTACAATGAGCAGTTCTTC. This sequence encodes CASSLVAGLAGGTYNEQFF.

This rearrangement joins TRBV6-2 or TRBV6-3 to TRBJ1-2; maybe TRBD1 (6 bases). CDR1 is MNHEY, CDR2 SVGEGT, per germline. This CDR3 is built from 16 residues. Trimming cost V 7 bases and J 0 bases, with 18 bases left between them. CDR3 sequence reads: CASIAGTPIANYGYTF. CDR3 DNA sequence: TGTGCCAGCATTGCCGGGACACCAATAGCTAACTATGGCTACACCTTC.

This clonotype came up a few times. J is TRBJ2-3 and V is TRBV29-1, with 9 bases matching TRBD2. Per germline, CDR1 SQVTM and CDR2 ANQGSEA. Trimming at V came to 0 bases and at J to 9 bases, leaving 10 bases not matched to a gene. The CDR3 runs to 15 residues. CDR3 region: CSVEEGLAGSWTQYF. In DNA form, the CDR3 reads TGCAGCGTTGAAGAGGGGCTAGCGGGATCTTGGACGCAGTATTTT.

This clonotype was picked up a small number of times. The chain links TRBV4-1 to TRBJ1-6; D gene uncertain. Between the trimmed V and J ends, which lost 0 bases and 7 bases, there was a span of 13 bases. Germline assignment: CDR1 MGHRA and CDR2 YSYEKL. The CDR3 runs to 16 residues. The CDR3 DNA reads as TGCGCCAGCAGCCAAGATGGGATAGGGAACAATTCACCCCTCCACTTT. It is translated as CASSQDGIGNNSPLHF.

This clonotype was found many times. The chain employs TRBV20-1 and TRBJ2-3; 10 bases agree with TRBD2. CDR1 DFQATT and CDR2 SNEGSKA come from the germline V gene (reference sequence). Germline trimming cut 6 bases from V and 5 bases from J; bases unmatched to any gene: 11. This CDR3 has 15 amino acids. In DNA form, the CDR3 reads TGCAGTGCCATACATAGCGGGAGGCGGGGAGATACGCAGTATTTT. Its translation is CSAIHSGRRGDTQYF.

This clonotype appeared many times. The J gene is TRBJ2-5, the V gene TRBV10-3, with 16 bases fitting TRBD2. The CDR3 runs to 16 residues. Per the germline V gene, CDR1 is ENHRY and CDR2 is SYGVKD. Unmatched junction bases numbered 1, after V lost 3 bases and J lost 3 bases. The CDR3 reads CAISEGTSGREETQYF. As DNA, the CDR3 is TGTGCCATCAGTGAAGGGACTAGCGGGAGGGAAGAGACCCAGTACTTC.

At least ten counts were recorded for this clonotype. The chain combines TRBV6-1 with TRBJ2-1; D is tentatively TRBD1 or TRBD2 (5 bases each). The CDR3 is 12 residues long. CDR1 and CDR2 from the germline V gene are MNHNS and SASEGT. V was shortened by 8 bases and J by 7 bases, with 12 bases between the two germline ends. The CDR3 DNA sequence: TGTGCCAGCCGCCAGAGGGGTAATGAGCAGTTCTTC. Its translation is CASRQRGNEQFF.

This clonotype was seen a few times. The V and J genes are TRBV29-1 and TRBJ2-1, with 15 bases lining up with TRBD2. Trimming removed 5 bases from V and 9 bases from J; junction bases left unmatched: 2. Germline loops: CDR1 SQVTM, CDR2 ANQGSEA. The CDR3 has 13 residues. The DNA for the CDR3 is TGCAGCGTTAGGACTAGCGGGAGGGTTGAGCAGTTCTTC. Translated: CSVRTSGRVEQFF.